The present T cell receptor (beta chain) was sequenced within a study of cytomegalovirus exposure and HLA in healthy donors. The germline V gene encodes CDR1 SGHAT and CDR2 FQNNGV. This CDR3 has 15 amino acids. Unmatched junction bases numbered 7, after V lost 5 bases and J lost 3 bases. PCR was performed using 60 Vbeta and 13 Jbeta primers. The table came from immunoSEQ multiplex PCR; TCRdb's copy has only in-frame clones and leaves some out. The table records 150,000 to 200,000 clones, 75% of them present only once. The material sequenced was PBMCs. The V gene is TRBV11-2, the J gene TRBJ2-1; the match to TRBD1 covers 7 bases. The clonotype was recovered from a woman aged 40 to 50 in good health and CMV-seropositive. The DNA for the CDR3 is TGTGCCAGCAGCACTGGGCAGGGGGTCTACAATGAGCAGTTCTTC. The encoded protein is CASSTGQGVYNEQFF.